The T cell receptor beta chain under discussion was sequenced for a study of shared clonotypes between healthy human individuals (dated by TCRdb to 2019 to 2021). Study-level background: The cohort included a few men and a couple of women between 18 and 49 years of age. Blood TCR repertoires of five healthy adults were deeply sequenced to estimate repertoire size and the extent of clonotype sharing between individuals. To increase sequencing depth and limit assay-specific biases, TCR repertoire library preparation and sequencing were carried out by different laboratories using diverse techniques. Per donor, leukapheresis produced somewhere between about 0.9 and 10 billion PBMCs.

Using the deep immunoSEQ assay, multiplex PCR amplified TCR CDR3 regions from genomic DNA. For each cell subset, the extracted genomic DNA was distributed evenly across all wells of several immunoSEQ 96-well plates, and each plate served as one replicate. For unsorted PBMC, roughly 330 ng genomic DNA, equal to tens of thousands of T cell genomes, was loaded into each replicate PCR. Ten immunoSEQ deep assay plates were used to sequence unsorted PBMC genomic DNA. Purified libraries were measured with a Qubit 3.0 fluorometer, size-checked on a Bioanalyzer 2100, and measured again with the KAPA Library Quantification kit. Each immunoSEQ 96-well plate was sequenced on its own single-read 150-cycle Illumina NextSeq 550 flow cell. Turning to the authors' computational methods: The immunoSEQ output contained only junctional sequences without quality scores, so filtering could not match that applied to full-length reads. To assign V/J genes and CDR3, sequences were annotated against IMGT germline references using PyIR, a Python wrapper for IgBLAST v1.9. Reads were removed for weak V/J assignments (E-value above 1e-6), missing CDR3, stop codons, out-of-frame junctions, or ambiguous translated residues. V3J clonotypes were defined as sequences sharing the same inferred V gene, J gene, and CDR3 amino acid sequence. The percentage overlap between two repertoires was calculated by dividing the number of shared unique clonotypes by the size of the smaller repertoire. RTK rarefaction, the Chao1 estimator, and Recon v2.1 estimates of unobserved clonotypes were used to assess repertoire richness. TCRdb re-hosts the immuneACCESS table, in-frame sequences only. Its copies lack some clones; in the studies checked, an unresolved V gene accounts for under half of them, and the cause for the rest is not known. V, J and clone size derive from that table, while D and trimming were established from the DNA sequence. A total of roughly 450,000 clones appear in this sample, more than 65% of them only once. The top ten clones comprise over 10% of the sample.

As regards this clone: What this receptor recognizes is not known. No qualities accompany the bases; no much larger clone lies one base away.

The germline V and J ends show losses of 0 bases and 5 bases respectively, and no gene match explains 8 bases of the junction. The germline V gene provides CDR1 SGHRS and CDR2 YFSETQ. From the cysteine through the phenylalanine, the CDR3 covers 15 amino acids. The kept DNA is CDR3 alone, 45 bases in frame from the first base. Study-level results and caveats: Pairwise subsampling indicated that sequencing depth was expected to affect the degree of clonotype sharing among donors. The genetic and exposure-history diversity represented was limited by the small number of donors. Sampling was limited to blood, and TCR repertoires in tissue likely differ from TCR repertoires in blood.

The donors were healthy, HIV-negative adults with no recently reported acute infections or vaccinations. All donors were Caucasian adults living in Nashville, Tennessee, USA. In the unsorted samples, 85 million to 100 million PBMCs were counted, and genomic DNA was extracted using the QIAamp DNA Blood Mini kit. Blood was collected by leukapheresis, and PBMCs were isolated by Ficoll-Histopaque density gradient centrifugation and then cryopreserved in liquid nitrogen vapor phase. The sequence is built from TRBV5-1 and TRBJ2-7, and 7 junctional nucleotides match TRBD1. The TCR originated in a woman between 40 and 55 years old in good health. Some clones in this sample may be carry-over from other donors' samples. The specimen was PBMCs. The base sequence is TGCGCCAGCAGCTTGGGACAGGGTTCTACGAACGAGCAGTACTTC. Its translation is CASSLGQGSTNEQYF.